Following are 18 T cell receptor beta chains from one sample sequenced in a study of blood T cells in healthy people across ages. Primers used in a second PCR of roughly 7 to 12 cycles were a sample-barcoded 5' primer and a J-beta primer mix. One entry per CDR3 protein, called by TCRdb with MiXCR from the 5' RACE reads. The sample shows about 620,000 distinct CDR3 sequences, over 20% of them seen only once. The sequenced material came from blood. Receptors were obtained from a man between 65 and 85 years old in good health.

The chain links TRBV5-1 to TRBJ2-2; TRBD2 matches 7 bases. J gave up 6 bases and V 0 bases, and 2 bases lay outside the gene matches. CDR3 length equals 14 residues. CDR1 and CDR2 (germline): SGHRS, YFSETQ. CDR3 coding DNA: TGCGCCAGCAGCTTGGTTAGCGGGCCCGGGGAGCTGTTTTTT. Residues: CASSLVSGPGELFF.

This clonotype occurred a few times. The V call is TRBV5-6, the J call TRBJ2-4; 7 positions match TRBD1. The length of the CDR3 is 15 residues. CDR1 SGHDT and CDR2 YYEEEE come from the germline V gene. V gave up 5 bases and J gave up 6 bases; unmatched junction bases: 11. The CDR3 spells CASSLQGNIGNIQYF. CDR3 DNA sequence: TGTGCCAGCAGTTTACAGGGGAATATTGGAAACATTCAGTACTTC.

This clonotype was picked up a small number of times. V and J are TRBV11-2 and TRBJ2-7; possibly TRBD2 for D (5 bases). The germline CDR1 and CDR2 sequences are SGHAT and FQNNGV. Deletions cut 4 bases from V and 7 bases from J, with 26 bases between. The CDR3 is made up of 17 amino acids. CDR3 protein: CASSSRFGRGIMGEQYF. The CDR3 nucleotides are TGTGCCAGCAGCTCCCGATTTGGACGGGGAATCATGGGGGAGCAGTACTTC.

This sequence joins TRBV20-1 and TRBJ2-3; D is tentatively TRBD1 or TRBD2 (5 bases each). The germline V gene encodes CDR1 DFQATT and CDR2 SNEGSKA (reference sequence). CDR3 size: 15 residues. Trimming took off 3 bases at V and 0 bases at J, with 13 bases between the two ends. The CDR3 DNA is TGCAGTGCTAGGGCCGGGACGGCTAGCACAGATACGCAGTATTTT. It translates to CSARAGTASTDTQYF.

CDR3 protein: CASSFRGAGETQYF. CDR3 DNA: TGCGCCAGCAGCTTCCGGGGGGCTGGGGAGACCCAGTACTTC. The rearrangement joins TRBV5-1 to TRBJ2-5; TRBD2 might be the D (7 bases). The germline CDR1 and CDR2 sequences are SGHRS and YFSETQ. The germline V and J ends were trimmed by 2 bases and 5 bases, with 13 bases remaining between them. This CDR3 contains 14 residues.

The rearrangement joins TRBV20-1 to TRBJ2-3; D remains ambiguous. The CDR3 is 13 amino acids. Germline V CDR1 and CDR2: DFQATT, SNEGSKA (reference sequence). Between the trimmed V and J ends, which lost 3 bases and 0 bases, there was a span of 7 bases. The CDR3 coding sequence is TGCAGTGCTAGCCACATTAGCACAGATACGCAGTATTTT. As protein: CSASHISTDTQYF.

The chain recombines TRBV20-1 with TRBJ2-7; a possible D gene is TRBD2 (6 bases). Trimming shortened V by 6 bases and J by 6 bases, and 12 bases separated the two germline ends. The CDR3 runs to 11 residues. Germline loops: CDR1 DFQATT, CDR2 SNEGSKA (reference sequence). CDR3 sequence (DNA): TGCAGTGCCTCCGGGAGTGTCGAGCAGTACTTC. Protein: CSASGSVEQYF.

This clonotype was found many times. The gene calls are TRBV28 and TRBJ2-7, with TRBD1 matching 7 bases. Germline loops: CDR1 MDHEN, CDR2 SYDVKM. The CDR3 runs to 16 residues. The ends lost 6 bases at V and 0 bases at J; junction bases unmatched: 11. CDR3: CASRPTGDSYSYEQYF. The CDR3 DNA follows: TGTGCCAGCAGACCAACCGGGGACAGCTACTCCTACGAGCAGTACTTC.

The chain joins TRBV20-1 to TRBJ1-5; D remains ambiguous. CDR3 length: 13 amino acids. Germline CDR1 is DFQATT and CDR2 is SNEGSKA (reference sequence). Trimming took 6 bases from V and 3 from J, leaving 12 bases between them. This chain's CDR3 is CSAYDKPNQPQHF. The CDR3 DNA reads TGCAGTGCGTACGACAAACCCAATCAGCCCCAGCATTTT.

V usage is TRBV5-1 and J usage is TRBJ2-1; D perhaps matches TRBD1 (6 bases). This CDR3 has 16 residues. The germline V gene encodes CDR1 SGHRS and CDR2 YFSETQ. The V end lost 1 base, the J end lost 6 bases, and 17 bases lay between the germline ends. CDR3 DNA sequence: TGCGCCAGCAGCTTGACCGCAGGGGTCAATCTCAATGAGCAGTTCTTC. It yields the protein CASSLTAGVNLNEQFF.

The chain uses TRBV9 and TRBJ2-7, with D possibly TRBD2 on 5 matching bases. V dropped 6 bases and J dropped 0 bases, with 13 bases sitting between them. Germline CDR1 is SGDLS and CDR2 is YYNGEE. The CDR3 spans 14 residues. The CDR3 spells CASNSHGDSYEQYF. In nucleotides, the CDR3 is TGTGCCAGCAATTCCCACGGGGACTCCTACGAGCAGTACTTC.

As to this clonotype: One end of the junction does not line up with germline, which may come from a read error. The chain uses TRBV3-1 and TRBJ2-4, with D unresolved. The CDR3 length is 11 residues. In germline, CDR1 is LGHDT, CDR2 YNNKEL (reference sequence). This chain's CDR3 is CASSQDGKIYF. The CDR3 DNA is TGTGCCAGCAGCCAAGATGGAAAGATATATTTC.

This clonotype has a handful of counts. DNA for the CDR3: TGTGCCAGCAGCCAAATGGGTGGCGGGGAGCTGTTTTTT. As protein: CASSQMGGGELFF. The chain recombines TRBV3-1 with TRBJ2-2; D unresolved. The CDR3 runs 13 residues. Looked up from germline, CDR1 is LGHDT and CDR2 is YNNKEL (reference sequence). Trimming removed 2 bases at V and 7 bases at J, with 8 bases between.

The chain recombines TRBV5-1 with TRBJ2-6; no reliable D call. The germline V gene encodes CDR1 SGHRS and CDR2 YFSETQ. This CDR3 is built from 17 residues. The V end lost 2 bases, the J end lost 5 bases, and 17 bases lay between the germline ends. CDR3 in DNA: TGCGCCAGCAGCTTAACGTCGACTGTCTTGAGGGCCAACGTCCTGACTTTC. As protein: CASSLTSTVLRANVLTF.

The chain's CDR3 is CASSFASGNTGELFF. The DNA for the CDR3 is TGTGCCAGCAGTTTTGCTAGCGGAAACACCGGGGAGCTGTTTTTT. The J gene is TRBJ2-2, the V gene TRBV12-3 or TRBV12-4, with 7 bases that match TRBD2. The junction had 3 bases not matched to a gene; V was cut back by 3 bases and J by 2 bases. CDR3 size: 15 residues.

The chain is built from TRBV13 and TRBJ2-7, with no clear D. Germline CDR1 PRHDT, CDR2 FYEKMQ (reference sequence). The germline V and J ends were trimmed by 2 bases and 7 bases, with 21 bases remaining between them. This CDR3 region has 16 residues. In DNA form, the CDR3 reads TGTGCCAGCAGCTTACAGGTAATGGCCATATACAATGAGCAGTACTTC. Translation: CASSLQVMAIYNEQYF.

The chain combines TRBV20-1 with TRBJ2-7; the D gene is possibly TRBD2 (5 bases). The length of the CDR3 is 12 residues. The V end lost 5 bases, the J end lost 4 bases, and 12 bases lay between the germline ends. Germline-derived CDR1 and CDR2 are DFQATT and SNEGSKA (reference sequence). The CDR3 loop reads CSALWRTYEQYF. The CDR3 bases are TGCAGTGCTCTTTGGCGGACTTACGAGCAGTACTTC.

This CDR3 reads CASSQEGTRGYTF. The CDR3 region has the DNA TGCGCCAGCAGCCAAGAGGGGACAAGGGGCTACACCTTC. The chain is built from TRBV4-1 and TRBJ1-2; a weak D match, TRBD1 (6 bases). Germline CDR1 and CDR2: MGHRA and YSYEKL. With 0 bases removed from V and 8 bases from J, the gap between germline ends came to 10 bases. This CDR3 is built from 13 residues.